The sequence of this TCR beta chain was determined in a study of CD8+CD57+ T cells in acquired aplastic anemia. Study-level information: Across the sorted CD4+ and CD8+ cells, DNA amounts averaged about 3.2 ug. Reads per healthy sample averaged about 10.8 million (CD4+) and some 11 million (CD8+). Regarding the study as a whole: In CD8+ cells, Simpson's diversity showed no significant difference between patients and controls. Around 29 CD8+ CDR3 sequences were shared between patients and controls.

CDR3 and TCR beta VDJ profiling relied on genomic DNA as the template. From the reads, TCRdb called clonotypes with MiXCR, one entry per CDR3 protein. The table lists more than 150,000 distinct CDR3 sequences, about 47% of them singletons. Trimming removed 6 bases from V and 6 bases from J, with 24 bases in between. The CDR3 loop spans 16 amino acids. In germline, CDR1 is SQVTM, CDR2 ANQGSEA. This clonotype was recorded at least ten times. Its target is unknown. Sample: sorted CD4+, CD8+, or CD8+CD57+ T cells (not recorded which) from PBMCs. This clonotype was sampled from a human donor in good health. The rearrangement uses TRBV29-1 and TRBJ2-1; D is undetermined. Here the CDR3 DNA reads TGCAGCGTGAAAAAGGTACCGACCGTCTTTGGCAATGAGCAGTTCTTC. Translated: CSVKKVPTVFGNEQFF.